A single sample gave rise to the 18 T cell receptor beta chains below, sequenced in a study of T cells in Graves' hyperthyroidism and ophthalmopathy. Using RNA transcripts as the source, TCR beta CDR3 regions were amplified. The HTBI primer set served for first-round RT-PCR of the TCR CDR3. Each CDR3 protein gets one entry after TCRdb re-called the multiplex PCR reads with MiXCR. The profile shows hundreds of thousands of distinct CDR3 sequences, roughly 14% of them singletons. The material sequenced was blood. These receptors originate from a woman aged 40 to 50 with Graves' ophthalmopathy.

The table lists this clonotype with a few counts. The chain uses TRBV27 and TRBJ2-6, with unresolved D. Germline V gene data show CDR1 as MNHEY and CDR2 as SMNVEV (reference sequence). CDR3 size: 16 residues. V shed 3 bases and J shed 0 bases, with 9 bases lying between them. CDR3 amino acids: CASSFGFYSGANVLTF. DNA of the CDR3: TGTGCCAGCAGTTTTGGGTTTTACTCTGGGGCCAACGTCCTGACTTTC.

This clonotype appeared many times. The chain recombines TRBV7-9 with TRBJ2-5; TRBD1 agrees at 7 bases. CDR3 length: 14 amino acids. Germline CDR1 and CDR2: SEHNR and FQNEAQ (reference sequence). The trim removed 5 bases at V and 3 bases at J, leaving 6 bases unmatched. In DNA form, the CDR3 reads TGTGCCAGCAGCCGACAGGGTTCGAAAGAGACCCAGTACTTC. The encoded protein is CASSRQGSKETQYF.

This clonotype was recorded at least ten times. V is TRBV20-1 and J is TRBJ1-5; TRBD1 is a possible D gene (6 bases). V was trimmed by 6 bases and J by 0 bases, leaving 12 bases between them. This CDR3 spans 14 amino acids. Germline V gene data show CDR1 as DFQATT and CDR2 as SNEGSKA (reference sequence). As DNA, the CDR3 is TGCAGTGCGTGGAGGGGGGATAGCAATCAGCCCCAGCATTTT. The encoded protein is CSAWRGDSNQPQHF.

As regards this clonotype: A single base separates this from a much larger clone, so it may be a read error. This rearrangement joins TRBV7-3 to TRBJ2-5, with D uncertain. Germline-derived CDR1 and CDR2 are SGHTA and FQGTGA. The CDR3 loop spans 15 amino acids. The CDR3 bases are TGTGCCAGCAGCCCTCCGGGCCAAGGGCGAGAGACCCGGTACTTC. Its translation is CASSPPGQGRETRYF.

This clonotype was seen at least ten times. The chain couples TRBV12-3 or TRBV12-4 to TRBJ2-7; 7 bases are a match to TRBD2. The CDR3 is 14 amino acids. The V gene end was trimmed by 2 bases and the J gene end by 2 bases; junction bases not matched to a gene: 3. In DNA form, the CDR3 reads TGTGCCAGCAGTTTAACGGGAGGCACCTACGAGCAGTACTTC. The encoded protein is CASSLTGGTYEQYF.

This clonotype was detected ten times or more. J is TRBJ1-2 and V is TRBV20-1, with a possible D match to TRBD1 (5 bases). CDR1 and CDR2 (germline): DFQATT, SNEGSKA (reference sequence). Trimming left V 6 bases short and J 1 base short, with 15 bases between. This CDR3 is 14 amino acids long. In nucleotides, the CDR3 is TGCAGTGCCCCCCGGGGGAACGGTAACTATGGCTACACCTTC. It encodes CSAPRGNGNYGYTF.

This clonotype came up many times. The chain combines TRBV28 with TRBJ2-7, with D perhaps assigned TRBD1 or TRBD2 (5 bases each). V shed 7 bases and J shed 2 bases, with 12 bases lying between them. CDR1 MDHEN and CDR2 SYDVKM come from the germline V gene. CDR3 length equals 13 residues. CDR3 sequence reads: CASTHGTAYEQYF. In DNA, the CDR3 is TGTGCCAGCACCCATGGGACGGCCTACGAGCAGTACTTC. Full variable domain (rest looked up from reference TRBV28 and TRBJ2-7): DVKVTQSSRYLVKRTGEKVFLECVQDMDHENMFWYRQDPGLGLRLIYFSYDVKMKEKGDIPEGYSVSREKKERFSLILESASTNQTSMYLCASTHGTAYEQYFGPGTRLTVT.

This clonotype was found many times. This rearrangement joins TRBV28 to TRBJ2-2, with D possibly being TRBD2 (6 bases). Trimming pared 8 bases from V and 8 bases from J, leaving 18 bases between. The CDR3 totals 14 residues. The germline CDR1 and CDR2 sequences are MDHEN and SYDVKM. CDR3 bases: TGTGCCAGCGGTCCCGGGACTGACGTAGGGGAGCTGTTTTTT. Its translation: CASGPGTDVGELFF.

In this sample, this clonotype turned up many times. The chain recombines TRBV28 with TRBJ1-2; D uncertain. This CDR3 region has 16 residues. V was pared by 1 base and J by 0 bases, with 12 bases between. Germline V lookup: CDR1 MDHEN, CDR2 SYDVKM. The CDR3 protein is CASSLSEDLSNYGYTF. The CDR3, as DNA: TGTGCCAGCAGTTTATCGGAGGACCTATCTAACTATGGCTACACCTTC.

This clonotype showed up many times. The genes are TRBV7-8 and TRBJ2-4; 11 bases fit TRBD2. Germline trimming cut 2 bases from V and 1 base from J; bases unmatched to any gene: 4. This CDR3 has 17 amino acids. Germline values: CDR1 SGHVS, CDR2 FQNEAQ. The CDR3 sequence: CASSLLAGGSAKNIQYF. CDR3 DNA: TGTGCCAGCAGCTTACTAGCGGGAGGTTCGGCCAAAAACATTCAGTACTTC.

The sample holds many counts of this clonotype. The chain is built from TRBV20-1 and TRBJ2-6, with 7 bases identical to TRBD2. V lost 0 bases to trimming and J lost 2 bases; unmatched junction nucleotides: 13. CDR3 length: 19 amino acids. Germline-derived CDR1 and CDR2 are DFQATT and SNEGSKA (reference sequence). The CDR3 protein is CSARDSLAEASTGANVLTF. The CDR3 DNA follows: TGCAGTGCTAGAGATTCTCTAGCGGAAGCTAGCACTGGGGCCAACGTCCTGACTTTC.

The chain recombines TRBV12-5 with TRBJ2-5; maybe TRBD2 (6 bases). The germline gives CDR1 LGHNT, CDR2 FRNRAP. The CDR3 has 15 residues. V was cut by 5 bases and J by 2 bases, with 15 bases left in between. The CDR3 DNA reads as TGTGCTAGTGGTCTCGGGACTCGACGACAAGAGACCCAGTACTTC. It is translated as CASGLGTRRQETQYF.

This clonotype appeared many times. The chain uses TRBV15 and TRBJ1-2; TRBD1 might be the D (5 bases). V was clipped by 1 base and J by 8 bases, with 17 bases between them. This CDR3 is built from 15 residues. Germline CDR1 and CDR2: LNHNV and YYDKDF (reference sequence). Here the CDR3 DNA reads TGTGCCACCAGCAGAGTGGGCAGGGACTTAAAGGGCTACACCTTC. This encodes CATSRVGRDLKGYTF.

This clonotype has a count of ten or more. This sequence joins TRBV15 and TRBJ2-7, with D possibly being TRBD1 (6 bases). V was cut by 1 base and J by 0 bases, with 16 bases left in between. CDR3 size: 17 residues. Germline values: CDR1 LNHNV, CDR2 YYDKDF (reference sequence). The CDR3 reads CATSRGGDTGTSYEQYF. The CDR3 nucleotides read TGTGCCACCAGCAGAGGTGGGGACACGGGAACCTCCTACGAGCAGTACTTC.

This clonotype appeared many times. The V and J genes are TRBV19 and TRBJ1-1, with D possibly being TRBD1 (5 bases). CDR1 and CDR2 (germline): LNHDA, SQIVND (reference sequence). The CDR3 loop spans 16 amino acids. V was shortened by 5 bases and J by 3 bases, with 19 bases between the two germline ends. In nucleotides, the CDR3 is TGTGCCAGTAGTGGTGAAGACAGTCTCAAGGACACTGAAGCTTTCTTT. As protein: CASSGEDSLKDTEAFF.

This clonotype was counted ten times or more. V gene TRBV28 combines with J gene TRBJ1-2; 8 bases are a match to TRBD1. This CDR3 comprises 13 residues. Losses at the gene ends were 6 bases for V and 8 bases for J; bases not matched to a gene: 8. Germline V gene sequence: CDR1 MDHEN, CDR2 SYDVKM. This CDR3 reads CASSLDRANGYTF. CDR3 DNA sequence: TGTGCCAGCAGCCTGGACAGGGCCAACGGCTACACCTTC.

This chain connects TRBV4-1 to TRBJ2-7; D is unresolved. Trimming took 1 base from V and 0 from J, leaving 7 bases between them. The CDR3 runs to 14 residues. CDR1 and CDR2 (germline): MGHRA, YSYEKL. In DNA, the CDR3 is TGCGCCAGCAGCCAAGTCGTCAGCTCCTACGAGCAGTACTTC. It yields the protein CASSQVVSSYEQYF.

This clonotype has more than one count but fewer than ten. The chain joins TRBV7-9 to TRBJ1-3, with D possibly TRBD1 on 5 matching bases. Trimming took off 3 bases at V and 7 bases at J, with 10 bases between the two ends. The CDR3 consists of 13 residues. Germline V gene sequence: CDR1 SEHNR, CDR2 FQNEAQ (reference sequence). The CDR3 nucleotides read TGTGCCAGCAGCTTGACGGGGCTGAACACCATATATTTT. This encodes CASSLTGLNTIYF.